Sequencing of this TCR beta chain was carried out in a study of metastatic and nonmetastatic thyroid tumors. Study-wide context: Peripheral blood and tumor or nodule samples from malignant and benign thyroid patients were compared.

Comment on this clone: What it binds is unknown. Likely a read error: the CDR3 ends without its conserved phenylalanine or tryptophan.

With MiXCR, TCRdb reprocessed the PCR reads. Here the sample spans approximately 38,000 clones, about a sixth being singletons. Thyroid surgery was preceded by no treatment in any patient. General study findings and limits: Reports indicated that malignant thyroid tumors showed significantly higher TCR beta diversity than benign nodules did, in blood and tumor.

Sequencing used tumor tissue. This receptor was taken from a female donor with papillary thyroid cancer or a benign thyroid nodule (not recorded which). Some clones in this sample may be carry-over from other donors' samples.

The DNA of the CDR3 is TGCAGTGCTAGACGGGACAGGGAGAATGGATACACCTTA. Amino acid sequence: CSARRDRENGYTL. The chain employs TRBV20-1 and TRBJ1-2; 9 positions agree with TRBD1. This CDR3 contains 13 residues. Germline values: CDR1 DFQATT, CDR2 SNEGSKA (reference sequence).